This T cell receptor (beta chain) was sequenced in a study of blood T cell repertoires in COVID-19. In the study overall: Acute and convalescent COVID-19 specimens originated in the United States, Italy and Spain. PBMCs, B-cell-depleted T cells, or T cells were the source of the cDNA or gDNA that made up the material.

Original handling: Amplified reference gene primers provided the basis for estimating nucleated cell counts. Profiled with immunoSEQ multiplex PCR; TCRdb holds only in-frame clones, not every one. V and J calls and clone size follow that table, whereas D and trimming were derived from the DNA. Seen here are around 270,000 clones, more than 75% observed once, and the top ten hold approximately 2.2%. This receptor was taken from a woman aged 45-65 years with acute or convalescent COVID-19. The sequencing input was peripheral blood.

CDR3 DNA sequence: TGTGCCAGCAGTGAAGCCCTCGGACTAGCGGGTGAGCAGTTCTTC. The encoded protein is CASSEALGLAGEQFF. The chain carries TRBV6-1 and TRBJ2-1, with 11 bases matching TRBD2. Germline V gene data show CDR1 as MNHNS and CDR2 as SASEGT. This CDR3 is 15 amino acids long. After removal of 0 bases from V and 9 bases from J, the junction contained 4 bases not matched to a gene.